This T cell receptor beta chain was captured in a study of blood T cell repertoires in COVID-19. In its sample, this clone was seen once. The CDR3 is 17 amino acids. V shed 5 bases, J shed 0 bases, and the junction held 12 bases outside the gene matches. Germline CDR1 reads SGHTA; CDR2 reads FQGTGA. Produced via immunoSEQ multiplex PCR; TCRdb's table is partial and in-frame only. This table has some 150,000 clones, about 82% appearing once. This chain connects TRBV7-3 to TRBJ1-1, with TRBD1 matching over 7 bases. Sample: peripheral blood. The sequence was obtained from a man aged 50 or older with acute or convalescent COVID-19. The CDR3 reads CASSPQTGRGMNTEAFF. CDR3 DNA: TGTGCCAGCAGCCCACAGACAGGGCGAGGCATGAACACTGAAGCTTTCTTT.